This record covers a single T cell receptor beta chain. Its antigen is not identified. This record comes from a study of T-cell memory formation after mild COVID-19. Whole-study findings and limits: Shrinking CD4+ clones resided mostly in CM and EM, and CD8+ ones in EMRA. Some responding clones appeared in pre-infection memory, suggesting cross-reactive memory joined. Among clones contracting day 15 to 85, CD4/CD8 was balanced, whereas later expanders leaned CD4+.

After 5'RACE with constant-segment primers, TCR alpha and TCR beta cDNA libraries carrying sample barcodes and UMIs were obtained. A single record per CDR3 protein comes from TCRdb applying MiXCR to the 5' RACE reads. The sample has around 300,000 distinct CDR3 sequences; under 15% are singletons. The V gene end was trimmed by 7 bases and the J gene end by 0 bases; junction bases not matched to a gene: 8. Germline V gene lookup returns CDR1 SGHRS and CDR2 YFSETQ. The CDR3 contains 15 residues. This chain uses TRBV5-1 with TRBJ1-2; 8 bases map to TRBD1. This TCR derives from a man between 18 and 35 years old who had mild COVID-19 (a few samples of this study predate the infection). Cell type and time point are not known. The sequencing sample was made of PBMCs or a T cell subset sorted from them (not recorded which). The CDR3 DNA is TGCGCCAGCGGGACAGGACTGATAGCTAACTATGGCTACACCTTC. Protein: CASGTGLIANYGYTF.